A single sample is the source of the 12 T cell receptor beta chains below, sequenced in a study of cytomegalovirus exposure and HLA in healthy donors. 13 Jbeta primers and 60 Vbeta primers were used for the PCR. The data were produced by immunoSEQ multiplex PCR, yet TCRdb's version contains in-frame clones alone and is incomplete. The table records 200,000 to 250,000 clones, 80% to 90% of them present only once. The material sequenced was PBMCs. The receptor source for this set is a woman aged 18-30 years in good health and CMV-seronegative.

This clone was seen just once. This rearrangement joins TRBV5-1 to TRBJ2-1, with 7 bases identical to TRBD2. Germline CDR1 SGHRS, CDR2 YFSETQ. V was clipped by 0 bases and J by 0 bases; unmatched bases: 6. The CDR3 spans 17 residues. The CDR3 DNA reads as TGCGCCAGCAGCTTGGAAGGCGGGGGAAGCTCCTACAATGAGCAGTTCTTC. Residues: CASSLEGGGSSYNEQFF.

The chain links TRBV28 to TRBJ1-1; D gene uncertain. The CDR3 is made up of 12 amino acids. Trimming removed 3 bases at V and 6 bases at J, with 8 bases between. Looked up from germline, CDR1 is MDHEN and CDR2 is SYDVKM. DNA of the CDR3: TGTGCCAGCAGTTTTGGGCTATCTGAAGCTTTCTTT. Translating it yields CASSFGLSEAFF.

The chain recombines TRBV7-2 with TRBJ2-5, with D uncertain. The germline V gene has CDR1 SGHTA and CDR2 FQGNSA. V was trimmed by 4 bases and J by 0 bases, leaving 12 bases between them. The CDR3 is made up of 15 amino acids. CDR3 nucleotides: TGTGCCAGCAGCTCCCTTGTACTATACCAAGAGACCCAGTACTTC. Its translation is CASSSLVLYQETQYF.

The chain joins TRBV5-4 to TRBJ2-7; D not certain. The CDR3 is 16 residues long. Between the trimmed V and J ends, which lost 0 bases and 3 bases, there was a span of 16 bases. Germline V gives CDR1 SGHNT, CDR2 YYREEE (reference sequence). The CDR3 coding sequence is TGTGCCAGCAGCTTGGCCCCCTCTAAGTTTCTCTACGAGCAGTACTTC. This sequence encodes CASSLAPSKFLYEQYF.

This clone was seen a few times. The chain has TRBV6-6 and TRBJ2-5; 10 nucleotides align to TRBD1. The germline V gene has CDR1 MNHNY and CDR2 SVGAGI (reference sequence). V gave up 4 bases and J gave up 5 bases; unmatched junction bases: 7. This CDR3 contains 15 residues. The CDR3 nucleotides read TGTGCCAGCAGTTCTCCGACAGGGGGCTTGGAGACCCAGTACTTC. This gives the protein CASSSPTGGLETQYF.

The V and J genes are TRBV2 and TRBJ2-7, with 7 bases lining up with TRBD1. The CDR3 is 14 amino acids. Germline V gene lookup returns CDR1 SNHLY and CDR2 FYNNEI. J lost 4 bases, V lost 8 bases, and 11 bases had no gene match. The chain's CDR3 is CASRQTGRGYEQYF. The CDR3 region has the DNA TGTGCCAGCCGACAGACAGGGAGAGGGTACGAGCAGTACTTC.

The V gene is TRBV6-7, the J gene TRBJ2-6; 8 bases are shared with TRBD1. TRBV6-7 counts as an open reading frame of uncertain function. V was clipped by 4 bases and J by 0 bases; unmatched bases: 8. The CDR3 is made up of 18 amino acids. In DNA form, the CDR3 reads TGTGCCAGCAGTTGGGCCGGGACAGGTGACTCTGGGGCCAACGTCCTGACTTTC. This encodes CASSWAGTGDSGANVLTF.

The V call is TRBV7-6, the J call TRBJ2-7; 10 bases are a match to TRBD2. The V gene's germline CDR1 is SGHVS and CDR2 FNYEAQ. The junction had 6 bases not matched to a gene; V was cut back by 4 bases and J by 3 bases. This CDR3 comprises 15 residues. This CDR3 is CASSSLAGEVYEQYF. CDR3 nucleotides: TGTGCCAGCAGCTCTCTAGCGGGGGAGGTCTACGAGCAGTACTTC.

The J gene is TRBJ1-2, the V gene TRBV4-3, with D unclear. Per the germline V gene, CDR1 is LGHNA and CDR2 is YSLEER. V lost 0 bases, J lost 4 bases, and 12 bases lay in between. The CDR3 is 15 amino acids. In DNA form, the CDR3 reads TGCGCCAGCAGCCAAGATTGGACTGAAGCCTATGGCTACACCTTC. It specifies CASSQDWTEAYGYTF.

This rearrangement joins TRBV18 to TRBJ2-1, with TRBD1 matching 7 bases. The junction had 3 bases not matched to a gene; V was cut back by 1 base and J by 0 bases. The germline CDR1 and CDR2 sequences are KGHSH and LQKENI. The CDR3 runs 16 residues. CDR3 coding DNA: TGTGCCAGCTCACCACAGGGGGCCCCCTCCTACAATGAGCAGTTCTTC. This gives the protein CASSPQGAPSYNEQFF.

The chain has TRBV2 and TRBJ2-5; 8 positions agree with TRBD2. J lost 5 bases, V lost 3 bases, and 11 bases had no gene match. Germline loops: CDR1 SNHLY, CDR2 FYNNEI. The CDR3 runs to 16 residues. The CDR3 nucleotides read TGTGCCAGCAGTGATTTCTGGGGAGCGGGAGTGGAGACCCAGTACTTC. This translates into CASSDFWGAGVETQYF. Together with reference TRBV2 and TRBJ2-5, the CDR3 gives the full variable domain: EPEVTQTPSHQVTQMGQEVILRCVPISNHLYFYWYRQILGQKVEFLVSFYNNEISEKSEIFDDQFSVERPDGSNFTLKIRSTKLEDSAMYFCASSDFWGAGVETQYFGPGTRLLVL.

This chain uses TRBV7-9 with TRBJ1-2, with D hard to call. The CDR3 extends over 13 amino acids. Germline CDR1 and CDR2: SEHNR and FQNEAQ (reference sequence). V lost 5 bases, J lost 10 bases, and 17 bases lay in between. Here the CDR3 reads CASSPHGAWNYTF. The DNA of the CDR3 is TGTGCCAGCAGCCCACATGGAGCGTGGAACTACACCTTC.